One sample yielded the 8 T cell receptor beta chains listed below, sequenced in a study of persistence of HIV-infected CD4 T cells. Cells were stimulated with overlapping HIV-1 Gag 15-mer peptides. Memory cells lacking CD40L and CD69 with high CD45RO were sorted. Sequencing used immunoSEQ version 4 in survey mode. Data came from immunoSEQ multiplex PCR; TCRdb stores just in-frame clones and leaves some out. The sample carries about 36,000 clones, 75% to 90% recorded once. These receptors' antigens are unknown. The specimen comprised cultured CD4+ T cells from PBMCs, sampled from a patient who received antiretroviral therapy. Receptors originate from an adult with HIV. The donor label of this sample is uncertain.

With respect to this clone: Other DNA sequences in the sample encode the same CDR3. The chain has TRBV30 and TRBJ2-1; unclear D gene. Germline V gives CDR1 GTSNPN, CDR2 SVGIG (reference sequence). The V end lost 0 bases, the J end lost 0 bases, and 9 bases lay between the germline ends. The CDR3 sequence is 15 residues long. The CDR3 DNA follows: TGTGCCTGGAGTGTCGGCCAGAGCTCCTACAATGAGCAGTTCTTC. Translated: CAWSVGQSSYNEQFF.

The rearrangement links TRBV5-5 to TRBJ2-5; D gene unclear. V shed 3 bases and J shed 2 bases, with 8 bases lying between them. The CDR3 consists of 13 residues. Germline V gene data show CDR1 as SGHKS and CDR2 as YYEKEE (reference sequence). CDR3 in DNA: TGTGCCAGCAGCTCGGGTCTACAAGAGACCCAGTACTTC. Encoded protein: CASSSGLQETQYF.

A single count supports this clone. The chain uses TRBV3-1 (or the pseudogene TRBV3-2) and TRBJ2-3, with D possibly TRBD1 on 6 matching bases. Trimming took 2 bases from V and 0 from J, leaving 9 bases between them. This CDR3 comprises 15 residues. The V gene's germline CDR1 is LGHDT and CDR2 YNNKEL (reference sequence). CDR3 loop: CASSQNRASTDTQYF. In nucleotides, the CDR3 is TGTGCCAGCAGCCAAAACAGGGCCAGCACAGATACGCAGTATTTT.

The V gene is TRBV10-3, the J gene TRBJ1-2, with D tentatively TRBD1 (6 bases). Between the trimmed V and J ends, which lost 10 bases and 4 bases, there was a span of 19 bases. This CDR3 comprises 14 residues. The germline gives CDR1 ENHRY, CDR2 SYGVKD. This CDR3 is CATKQAGEGYGYTF. Written as DNA, the CDR3 is TGTGCCACCAAACAGGCAGGGGAGGGCTATGGCTACACCTTC.

The CDR3 nucleotides read TGTGCCAGCAGTATGACAGGGCGTCCGATGGGAGGCTACACCTTC. Its translation: CASSMTGRPMGGYTF. The chain carries TRBV9 and TRBJ1-2, with TRBD1 matching 7 bases. This CDR3 spans 15 amino acids. The trim removed 5 bases at V and 8 bases at J, leaving 15 bases unmatched. The germline V gene encodes CDR1 SGDLS and CDR2 YYNGEE. Full variable domain (rest looked up from reference TRBV9 and TRBJ1-2): DSGVTQTPKHLITATGQRVTLRCSPRSGDLSVYWYQQSLDQGLQFLIQYYNGEERAKGNILERFSAQQFPDLHSELNLSSLELGDSALYFCASSMTGRPMGGYTFGSGTRLTVV.

The chain joins TRBV14 to TRBJ1-3; D ambiguous. The germline V gene has CDR1 SGHDN and CDR2 FVKESK. The V end was cut by 4 bases, the J end by 4 bases, with 8 bases between. The CDR3 runs 13 residues. The CDR3 DNA sequence: TGTGCCAGCAGCCCTCGCCGGGGAAACACCATATATTTT. Encoded protein: CASSPRRGNTIYF.

The chain uses TRBV30 and TRBJ1-1; the D gene is possibly TRBD1 (5 bases). The germline gives CDR1 GTSNPN, CDR2 SVGIG (reference sequence). There are 13 residues in the CDR3. V lost 1 base, J lost 2 bases, and 8 bases lay in between. The CDR3 here is CAWSAGINTEAFF. The CDR3, as DNA: TGTGCCTGGAGTGCAGGGATCAACACTGAAGCTTTCTTT. Full variable domain (rest looked up from reference TRBV30 and TRBJ1-1): SQTIHQWPATLVQPVGSPLSLECTVEGTSNPNLYWYRQAAGRGLQLLFYSVGIGQISSEVPQNLSASRPQDRQFILSSKKLLLSDSGFYLCAWSAGINTEAFFGQGTRLTVV.

CDR3 protein: CASSVREAGELFF. The CDR3, as DNA: TGTGCCAGCAGCGTACGGGAGGCCGGGGAGCTGTTTTTT. This chain uses TRBV9 with TRBJ2-2; 7 nucleotides match TRBD2. This CDR3 region has 13 residues. V shed 1 base and J 6 bases; nucleotides not matched to a gene: 0. CDR1 SGDLS and CDR2 YYNGEE come from the germline V gene.